This T cell receptor beta chain is drawn from a study of T cell changes during pregnancy in multiple sclerosis. Clones were read by immunoSEQ multiplex PCR, and TCRdb kept only the in-frame ones, dropping some. The sample carries 30,000 to 35,000 clones, just over 85% recorded once. Germline-derived CDR1 and CDR2 are WSHSY and SAAADI. V lost 6 bases to trimming and J lost 3 bases; unmatched junction nucleotides: 20. The CDR3 contains 19 residues. J is TRBJ1-2 and V is TRBV10-2; 9 nucleotides match TRBD1. The TCR sequence derives from a female donor in good health, enrolled as a control in a pregnancy study. Source: CD4+ T cells from peripheral blood mononuclear cells, taken in the first trimester of pregnancy. DNA of the CDR3: TGCGCCAGCAGCGAAAACCCGGGACAGGGAACCCACCGTCACTATGGCTACACCTTC. The encoded protein is CASSENPGQGTHRHYGYTF.